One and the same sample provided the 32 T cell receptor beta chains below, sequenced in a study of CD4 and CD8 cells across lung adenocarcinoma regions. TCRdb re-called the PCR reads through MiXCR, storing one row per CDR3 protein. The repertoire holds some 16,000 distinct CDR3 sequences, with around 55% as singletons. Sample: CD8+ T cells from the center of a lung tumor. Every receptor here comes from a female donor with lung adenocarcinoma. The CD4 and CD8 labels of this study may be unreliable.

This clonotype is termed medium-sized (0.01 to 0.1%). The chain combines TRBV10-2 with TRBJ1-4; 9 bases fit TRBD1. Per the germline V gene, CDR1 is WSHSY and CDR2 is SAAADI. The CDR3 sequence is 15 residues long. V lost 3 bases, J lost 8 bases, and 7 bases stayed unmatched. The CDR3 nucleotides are TGCGCCAGCAGTGACCCCGGACAGGGGTCAGAAAAACTGTTTTTT. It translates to CASSDPGQGSEKLFF.

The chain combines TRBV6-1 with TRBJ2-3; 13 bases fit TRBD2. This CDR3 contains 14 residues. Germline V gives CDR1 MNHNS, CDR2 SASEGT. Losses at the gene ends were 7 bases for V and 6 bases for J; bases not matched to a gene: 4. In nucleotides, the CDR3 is TGTGCCAGCAAACTAGCGGGGGGGCCGGATACGCAGTATTTT. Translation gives CASKLAGGPDTQYF.

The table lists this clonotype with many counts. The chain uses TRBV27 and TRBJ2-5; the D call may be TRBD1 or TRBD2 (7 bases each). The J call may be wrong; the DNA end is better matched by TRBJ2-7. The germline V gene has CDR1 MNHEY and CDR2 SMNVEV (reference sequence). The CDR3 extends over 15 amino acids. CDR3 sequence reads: CASSLRTRGGYEQYF. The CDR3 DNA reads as TGTGCCAGCAGTTTACGTACCAGGGGGGGCTACGAGCAGTACTTC.

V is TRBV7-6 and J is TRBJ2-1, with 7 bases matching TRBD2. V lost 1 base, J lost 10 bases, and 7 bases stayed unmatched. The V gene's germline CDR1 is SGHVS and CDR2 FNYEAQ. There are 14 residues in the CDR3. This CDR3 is CASSLEGGSREQFF. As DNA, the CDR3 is TGTGCCAGCAGCTTAGAGGGCGGGAGCCGGGAGCAGTTCTTC.

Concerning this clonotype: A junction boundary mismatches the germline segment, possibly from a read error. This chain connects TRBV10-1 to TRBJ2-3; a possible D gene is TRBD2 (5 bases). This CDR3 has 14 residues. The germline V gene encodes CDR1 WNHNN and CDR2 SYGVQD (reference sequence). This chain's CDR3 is CPSTGLRGTNTQYF. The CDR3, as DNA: TGCCCCAGCACGGGGTTGAGAGGCACAAATACGCAGTATTTC.

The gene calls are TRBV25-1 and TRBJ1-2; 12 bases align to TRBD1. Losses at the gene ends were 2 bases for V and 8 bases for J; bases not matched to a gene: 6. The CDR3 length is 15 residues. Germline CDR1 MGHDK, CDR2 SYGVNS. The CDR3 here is CASSEGTGGDRGYTF. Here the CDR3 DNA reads TGTGCCAGCAGTGAAGGGACAGGGGGCGATAGGGGCTACACCTTC.

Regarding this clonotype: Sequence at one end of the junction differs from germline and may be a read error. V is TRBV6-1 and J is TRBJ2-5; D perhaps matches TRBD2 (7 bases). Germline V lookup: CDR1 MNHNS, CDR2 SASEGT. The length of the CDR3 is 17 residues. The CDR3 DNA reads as TGTGCCAGCAGTGCGGGGCTGGGGGGGCGACACCAAGAGTCCCAGTACTTC. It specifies CASSAGLGGRHQESQYF.

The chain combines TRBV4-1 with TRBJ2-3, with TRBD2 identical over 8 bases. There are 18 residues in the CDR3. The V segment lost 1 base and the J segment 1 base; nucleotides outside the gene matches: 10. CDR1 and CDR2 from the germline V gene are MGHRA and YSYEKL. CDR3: CASSQADGGGGGTDTQYF. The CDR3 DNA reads TGCGCCAGCAGCCAAGCGGACGGGGGGGGGGGAGGCACAGATACGCAGTATTTT.

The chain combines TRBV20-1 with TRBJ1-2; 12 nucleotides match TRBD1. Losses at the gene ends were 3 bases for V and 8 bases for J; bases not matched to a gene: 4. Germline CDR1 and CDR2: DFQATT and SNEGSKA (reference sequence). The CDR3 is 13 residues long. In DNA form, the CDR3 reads TGCAGTGCTAGTCTCGGGACAGGGGGCGGCTACACCTTC. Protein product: CSASLGTGGGYTF.

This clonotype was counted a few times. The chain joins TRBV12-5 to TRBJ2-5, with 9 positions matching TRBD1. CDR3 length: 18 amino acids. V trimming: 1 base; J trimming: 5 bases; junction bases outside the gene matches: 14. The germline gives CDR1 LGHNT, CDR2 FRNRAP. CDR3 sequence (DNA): TGTGCTAGTGGTTTGGGGACAGGGGCCAGGGGTCGGTCCGAGACCCAGTACTTC. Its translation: CASGLGTGARGRSETQYF.

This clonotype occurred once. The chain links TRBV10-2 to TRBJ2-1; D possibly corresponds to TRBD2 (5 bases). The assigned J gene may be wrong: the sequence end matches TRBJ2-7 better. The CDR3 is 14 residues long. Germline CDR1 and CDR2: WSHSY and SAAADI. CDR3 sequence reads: CASSEAAGPYEQYF. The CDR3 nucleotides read TGCGCCAGCAGCGAAGCGGCTGGTCCCTACGAGCAGTACTTC.

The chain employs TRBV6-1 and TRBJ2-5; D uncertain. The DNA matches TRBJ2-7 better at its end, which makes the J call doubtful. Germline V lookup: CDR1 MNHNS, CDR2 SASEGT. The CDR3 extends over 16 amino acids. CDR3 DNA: TGTGCCAGCAGTGAAGGTGTGGCCCCTCGACCCTACGAGCAGTACTTC. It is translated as CASSEGVAPRPYEQYF.

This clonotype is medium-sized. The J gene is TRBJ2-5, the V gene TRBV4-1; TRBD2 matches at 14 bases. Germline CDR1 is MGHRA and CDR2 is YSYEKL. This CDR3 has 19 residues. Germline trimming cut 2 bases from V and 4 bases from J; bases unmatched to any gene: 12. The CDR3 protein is CASSQKLGLAGGHSETQYF. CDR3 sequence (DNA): TGCGCCAGCAGCCAAAAACTAGGACTAGCGGGGGGCCACTCAGAGACCCAGTACTTC.

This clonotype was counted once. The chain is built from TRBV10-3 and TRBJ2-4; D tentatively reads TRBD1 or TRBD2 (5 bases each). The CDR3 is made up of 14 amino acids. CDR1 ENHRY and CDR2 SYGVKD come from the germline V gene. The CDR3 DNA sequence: TGTGCGGGGCGTGGAGGCCGTGGCCGAGACACCCAGTACTTC. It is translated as CAGRGGRGRDTQYF.

CDR3 amino acids: CPCSPTGLRTKDIQYF. The CDR3 DNA sequence: TGTCCCTGCAGTCCCACGGGGCTCCGAACCAAAGATATTCAGTACTTC. The V and J genes are TRBV6-8 and TRBJ2-4; perhaps D is TRBD1 or TRBD2 (5 bases each). The V gene's germline CDR1 is MNHGY and CDR2 SAAAGT. The CDR3 consists of 16 residues.

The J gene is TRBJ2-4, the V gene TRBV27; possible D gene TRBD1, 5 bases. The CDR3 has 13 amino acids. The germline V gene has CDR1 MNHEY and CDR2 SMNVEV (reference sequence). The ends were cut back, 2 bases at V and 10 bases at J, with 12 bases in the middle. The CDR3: CASSLGANGIQYF. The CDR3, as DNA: TGTGCCAGCAGTTTAGGGGCCAATGGGATTCAGTACTTC.

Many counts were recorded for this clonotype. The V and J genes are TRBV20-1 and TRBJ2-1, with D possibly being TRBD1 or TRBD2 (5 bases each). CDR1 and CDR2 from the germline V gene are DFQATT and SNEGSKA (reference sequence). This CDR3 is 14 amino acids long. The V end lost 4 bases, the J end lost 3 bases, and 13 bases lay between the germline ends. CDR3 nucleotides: TGCAGTGCTATCCGGGACCCGAGCTACAATGAGCAGTTCTTC. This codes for CSAIRDPSYNEQFF.

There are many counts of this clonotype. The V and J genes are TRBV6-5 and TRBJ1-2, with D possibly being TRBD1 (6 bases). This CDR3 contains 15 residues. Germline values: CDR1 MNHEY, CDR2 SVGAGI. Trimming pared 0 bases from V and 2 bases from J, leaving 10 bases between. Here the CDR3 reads CASSYSPGVNYGYTF. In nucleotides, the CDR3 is TGTGCCAGCAGTTACTCGCCAGGGGTGAACTATGGCTACACCTTC.

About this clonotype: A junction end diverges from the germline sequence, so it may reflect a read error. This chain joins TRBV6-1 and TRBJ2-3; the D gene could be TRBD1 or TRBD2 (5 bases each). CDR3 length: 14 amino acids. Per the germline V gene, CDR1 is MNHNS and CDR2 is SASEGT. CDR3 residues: CASSGAVGPNTQYF. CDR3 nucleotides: TGTGCCAGCAGCGGGGCTGTGGGCCCAAACACGCAGTATTTC.

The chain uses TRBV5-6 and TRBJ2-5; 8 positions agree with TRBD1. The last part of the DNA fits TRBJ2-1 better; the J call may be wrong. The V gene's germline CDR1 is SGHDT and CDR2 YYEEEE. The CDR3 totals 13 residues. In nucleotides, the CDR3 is TGTGCCAGCGCCAGGGGGCCCTACAATGAGCAGTTCTTC. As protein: CASARGPYNEQFF.

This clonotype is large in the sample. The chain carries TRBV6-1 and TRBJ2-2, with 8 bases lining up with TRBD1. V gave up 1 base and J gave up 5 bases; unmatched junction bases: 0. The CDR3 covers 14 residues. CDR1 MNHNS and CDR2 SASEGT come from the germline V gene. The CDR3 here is CASSEGTGTGELFF. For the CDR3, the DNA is TGTGCCAGCAGTGAAGGGACAGGGACCGGGGAGCTGTTTTTT.

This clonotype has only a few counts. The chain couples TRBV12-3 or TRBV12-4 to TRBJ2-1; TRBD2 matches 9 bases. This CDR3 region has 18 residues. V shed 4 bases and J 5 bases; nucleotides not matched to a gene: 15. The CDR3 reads CASSWGWAGGGGDNEQFF. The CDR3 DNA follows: TGTGCCAGCAGTTGGGGGTGGGCGGGGGGGGGGGGCGACAATGAGCAGTTCTTC.

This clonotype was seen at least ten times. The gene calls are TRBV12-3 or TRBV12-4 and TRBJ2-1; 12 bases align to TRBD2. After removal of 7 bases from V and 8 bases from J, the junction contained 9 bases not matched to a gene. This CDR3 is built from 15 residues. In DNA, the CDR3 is TGTGCCAGCACCTTCCAGCTAGCGGGGGGGGATGAGCAGTTCTTC. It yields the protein CASTFQLAGGDEQFF.

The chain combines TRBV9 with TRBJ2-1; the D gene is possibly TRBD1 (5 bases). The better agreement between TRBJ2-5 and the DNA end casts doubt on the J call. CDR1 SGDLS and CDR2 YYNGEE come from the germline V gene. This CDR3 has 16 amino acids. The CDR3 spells CASSVAPADSQETQYF. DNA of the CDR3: TGTGCCAGCAGCGTAGCCCCCGCCGACAGCCAAGAGACCCAGTACTTC.

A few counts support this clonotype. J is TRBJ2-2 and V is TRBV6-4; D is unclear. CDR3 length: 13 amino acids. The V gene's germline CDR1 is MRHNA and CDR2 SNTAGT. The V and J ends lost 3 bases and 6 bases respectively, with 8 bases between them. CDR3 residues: CASSDRRSGELFF. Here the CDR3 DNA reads TGTGCCAGCAGTGATAGAAGGTCCGGGGAGCTGTTTTTT.

CDR3: CASRNGGDQTLNTEAFF. CDR3 bases: TGTGCCAGCAGGAATGGAGGGGATCAAACCTTGAACACTGAAGCTTTCTTT. The gene calls are TRBV6-1 and TRBJ1-1; D perhaps matches TRBD1 (5 bases). Trimming shortened V by 6 bases and J by 0 bases, and 20 bases separated the two germline ends. Germline loops: CDR1 MNHNS, CDR2 SASEGT. The length of the CDR3 is 17 residues.

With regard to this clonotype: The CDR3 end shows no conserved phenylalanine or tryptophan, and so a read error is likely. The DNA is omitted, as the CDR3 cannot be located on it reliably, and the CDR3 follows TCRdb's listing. CDR3 region: CSVVCPST. The chain links TRBV29-1 to TRBJ2-5; the table names TRBD1, a call not compared with the DNA. The CDR3 extends over 8 residues, inclusive of both ends. From germline, CDR1 is SQVTM and CDR2 ANQGSEA.

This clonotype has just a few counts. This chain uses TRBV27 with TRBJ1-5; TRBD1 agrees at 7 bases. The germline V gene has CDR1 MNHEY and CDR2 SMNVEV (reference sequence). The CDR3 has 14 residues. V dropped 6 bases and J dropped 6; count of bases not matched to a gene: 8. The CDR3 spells CASRLTGFGQPQHF. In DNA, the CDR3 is TGTGCCAGCAGGCTGACAGGGTTTGGTCAGCCCCAGCATTTT.

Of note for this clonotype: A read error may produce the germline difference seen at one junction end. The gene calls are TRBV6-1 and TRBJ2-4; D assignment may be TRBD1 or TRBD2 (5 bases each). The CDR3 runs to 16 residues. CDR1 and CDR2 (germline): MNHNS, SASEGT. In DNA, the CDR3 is TGTGCGAGCAGTCCTTCGGGGCAGCGAGCCAAAAACATTCAGTACTTC. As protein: CASSPSGQRAKNIQYF.

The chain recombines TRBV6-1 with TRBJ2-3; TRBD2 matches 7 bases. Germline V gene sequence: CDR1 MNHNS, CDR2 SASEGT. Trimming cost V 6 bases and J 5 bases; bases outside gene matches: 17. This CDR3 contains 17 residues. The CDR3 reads CASSRRLGGGFKDTQYF. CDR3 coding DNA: TGTGCCAGCAGCCGCCGACTGGGGGGGGGATTCAAAGATACGCAGTATTTT.

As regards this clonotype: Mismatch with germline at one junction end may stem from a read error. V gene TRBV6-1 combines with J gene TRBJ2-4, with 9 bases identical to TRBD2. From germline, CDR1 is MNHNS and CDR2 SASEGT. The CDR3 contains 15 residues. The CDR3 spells CARSPGGGGQDMQYF. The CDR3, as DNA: TGTGCCCGCAGTCCGGGCGGGGGGGGCCAAGATATGCAGTACTTT.

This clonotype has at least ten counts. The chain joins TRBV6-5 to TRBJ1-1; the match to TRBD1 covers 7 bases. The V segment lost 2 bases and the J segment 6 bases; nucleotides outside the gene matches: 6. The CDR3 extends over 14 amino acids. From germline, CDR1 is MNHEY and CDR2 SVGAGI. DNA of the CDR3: TGTGCCAGCAGTTACAGAGGGGGCTCGGCTGAAGCTTTCTTT. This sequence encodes CASSYRGGSAEAFF.